The source of this TCR beta chain is a study of Tregs in tolerant kidney transplant recipients. Recipients received nonmyeloablative bone marrow transplants from related graft donors, with transient mixed chimerism. The CDR3 runs 14 residues. Looked up from germline, CDR1 is SEHNR and CDR2 is FQNEAQ (reference sequence). TCRdb's table, derived via immunoSEQ multiplex PCR, lists solely in-frame clones and lacks some. In the table there are more than 70,000 clones, roughly 91% of which are singletons. The genes are TRBV7-9 and TRBJ2-5, with TRBD1 matching 8 bases. The end of the DNA aligns better with TRBJ2-7, so the J call may be wrong. Sequenced here: CD4+ T cells from blood (PBMCs), sampled 24 months after the transplant. The sequence was obtained from a human patient who received a combined kidney and bone marrow transplant. Some T cells may be transferred from the graft donor. CDR3 DNA sequence: TGTGCCAGCAGGGGGACAGGAGGGGGCTACGAGCAGTACTTC. Translated: CASRGTGGGYEQYF.